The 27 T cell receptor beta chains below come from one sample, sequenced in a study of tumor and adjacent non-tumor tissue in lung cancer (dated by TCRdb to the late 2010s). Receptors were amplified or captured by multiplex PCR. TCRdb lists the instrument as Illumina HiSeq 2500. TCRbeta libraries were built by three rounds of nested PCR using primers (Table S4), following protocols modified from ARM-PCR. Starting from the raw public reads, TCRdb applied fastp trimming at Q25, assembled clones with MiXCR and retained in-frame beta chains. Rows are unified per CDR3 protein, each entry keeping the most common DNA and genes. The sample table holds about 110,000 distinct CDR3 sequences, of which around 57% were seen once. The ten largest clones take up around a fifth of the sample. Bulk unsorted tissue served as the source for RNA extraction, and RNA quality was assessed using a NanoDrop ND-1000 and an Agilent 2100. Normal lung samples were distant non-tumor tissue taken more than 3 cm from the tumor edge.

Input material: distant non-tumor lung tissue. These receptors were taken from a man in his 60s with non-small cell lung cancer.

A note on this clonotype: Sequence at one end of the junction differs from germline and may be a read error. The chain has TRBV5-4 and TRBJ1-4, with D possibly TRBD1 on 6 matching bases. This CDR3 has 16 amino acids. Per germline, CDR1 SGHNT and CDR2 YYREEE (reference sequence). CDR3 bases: TGTGCTAGCAGCTTGGGCGGGCAGGGGTCTAGTGAAAAACTGTTTTTT. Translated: CASSLGGQGSSEKLFF.

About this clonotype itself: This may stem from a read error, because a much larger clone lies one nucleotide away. The CDR3 protein is CTSSKTGSEQYF. The CDR3 DNA sequence: TGCACCAGCAGCAAGACAGGATCCGAGCAGTACTTC. V and J are TRBV5-1 and TRBJ2-7; perhaps TRBD1 as D (6 bases). CDR3 length equals 12 residues. CDR1 SGHRS and CDR2 YFSETQ come from the germline V gene. Variable domain in full (rest from reference TRBV5-1 and TRBJ2-7): KAGVTQTPRYLIKTRGQQVTLSCSPISGHRSVSWYQQTPGQGLQFLFEYFSETQRNKGNFPGRFSGRQFSNSRSEMNVSTLELGDSALYLCTSSKTGSEQYFGPGTRLTVT.

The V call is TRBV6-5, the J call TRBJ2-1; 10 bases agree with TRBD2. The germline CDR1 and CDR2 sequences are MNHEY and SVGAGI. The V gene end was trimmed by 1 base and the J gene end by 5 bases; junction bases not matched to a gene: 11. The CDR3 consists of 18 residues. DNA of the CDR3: TGTGCCAGCAGTTACTTAACTAGCGGGGTTACAGCACACAATGAGCAGTTCTTC. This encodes CASSYLTSGVTAHNEQFF.

Written as DNA, the CDR3 is TGTGCCAGCACAGTCGGGACAGGCCCTACGGGCTATGGCTACACCTTC. Translation gives CASTVGTGPTGYGYTF. The rearrangement uses TRBV6-2 or TRBV6-3 and TRBJ1-2, with 8 bases identical to TRBD1. Germline V CDR1 and CDR2: MNHEY, SVGEGT. Trimming cost V 7 bases and J 4 bases; bases outside gene matches: 14. The CDR3 runs 16 residues.

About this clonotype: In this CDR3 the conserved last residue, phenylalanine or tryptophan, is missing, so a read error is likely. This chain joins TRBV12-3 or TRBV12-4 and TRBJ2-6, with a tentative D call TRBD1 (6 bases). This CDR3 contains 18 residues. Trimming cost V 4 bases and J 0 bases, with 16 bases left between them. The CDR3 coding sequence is TGTGCCAGCAGTTCCCGACAGGCGGACTTCTCTGGGGCCAACGTCCTGACTATT. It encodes CASSSRQADFSGANVLTI.

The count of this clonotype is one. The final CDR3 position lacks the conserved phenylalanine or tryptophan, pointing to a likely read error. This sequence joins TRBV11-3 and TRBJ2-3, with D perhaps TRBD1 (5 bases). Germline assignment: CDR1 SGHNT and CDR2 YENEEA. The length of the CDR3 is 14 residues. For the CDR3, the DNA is TGTGCCAGCAGCATAGTCGGCTACACAGGTACGCAGTATTCT. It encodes CASSIVGYTGTQYS.

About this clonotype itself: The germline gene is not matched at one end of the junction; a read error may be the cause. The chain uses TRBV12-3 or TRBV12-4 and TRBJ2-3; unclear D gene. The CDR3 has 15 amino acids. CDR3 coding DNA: TGTGCCAGCAGCCGCGCACGACTCAGCACAGATATGCAGTATTTT. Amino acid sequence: CASSRARLSTDMQYF.

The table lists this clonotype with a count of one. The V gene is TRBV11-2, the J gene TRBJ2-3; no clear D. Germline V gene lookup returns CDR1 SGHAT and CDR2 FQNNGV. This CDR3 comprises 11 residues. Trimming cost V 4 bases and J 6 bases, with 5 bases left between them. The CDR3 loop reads CASSSSDTQYF. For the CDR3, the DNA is TGTGCCAGCAGCTCCTCGGATACGCAGTATTTT.

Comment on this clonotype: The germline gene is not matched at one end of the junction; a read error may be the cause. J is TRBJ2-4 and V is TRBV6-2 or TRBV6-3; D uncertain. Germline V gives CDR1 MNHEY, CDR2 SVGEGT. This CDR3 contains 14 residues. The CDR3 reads CASTSSLDSNIHYF. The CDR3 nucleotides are TGTGCCAGTACCTCATCCCTGGATTCAAACATTCATTACTTC.

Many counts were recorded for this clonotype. Written as DNA, the CDR3 is TGTGCCAGCAGCCCGGGGGATACGCAGTATTTT. Translating gives CASSPGDTQYF. The V call is TRBV5-4, the J call TRBJ2-3; weak D call: TRBD2 (5 bases). V lost 4 bases to trimming and J lost 6 bases, with 6 bases between them. The CDR3 is made up of 11 amino acids. Germline assignment: CDR1 SGHNT and CDR2 YYREEE (reference sequence). Combining the CDR3 with reference TRBV5-4 and TRBJ2-3 gives the whole variable domain ETGVTQSPTHLIKTRGQQVTLRCSSQSGHNTVSWYQQALGQGPQFIFQYYREEENGRGNFPPRFSGLQFPNYSSELNVNALELDDSALYLCASSPGDTQYFGPGTRLTVL.

The CDR3 DNA is TGCAGCGTTGACCAACAGAGAGATACTGAAGCTTTCTTT. Translation: CSVDQQRDTEAFF. The chain couples TRBV29-1 to TRBJ1-1, with D uncertain. Trimming stripped 3 bases from V and 5 bases from J, with 13 bases between. The germline gives CDR1 SQVTM, CDR2 ANQGSEA. The CDR3 is made up of 13 amino acids.

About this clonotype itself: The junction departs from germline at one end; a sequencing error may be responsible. CDR3 bases: TGTGCCAGTAGTACAGGGGGCGCGGGCACCGGGGAGCTGGTTTTT. Translating gives CASSTGGAGTGELVF. The chain links TRBV19 to TRBJ2-2; the match to TRBD1 covers 8 bases. The germline V gene encodes CDR1 LNHDA and CDR2 SQIVND (reference sequence). There are 15 residues in the CDR3.

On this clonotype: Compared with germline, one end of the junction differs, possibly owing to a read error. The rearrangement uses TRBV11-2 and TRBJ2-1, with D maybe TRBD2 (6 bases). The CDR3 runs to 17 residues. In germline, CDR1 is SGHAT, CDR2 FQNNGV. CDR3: CASSLVEGLPYRGEQFF. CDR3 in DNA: TGTGCCAGTAGCTTAGTGGAGGGACTGCCTTACCGAGGGGAGCAGTTCTTC.

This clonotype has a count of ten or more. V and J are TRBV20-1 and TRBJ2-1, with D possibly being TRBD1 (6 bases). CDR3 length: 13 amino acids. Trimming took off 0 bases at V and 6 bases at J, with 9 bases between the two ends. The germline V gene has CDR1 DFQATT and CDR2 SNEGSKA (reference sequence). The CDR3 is CSARDPGVNEQFF. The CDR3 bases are TGCAGTGCTAGAGACCCAGGGGTCAATGAGCAGTTCTTC.

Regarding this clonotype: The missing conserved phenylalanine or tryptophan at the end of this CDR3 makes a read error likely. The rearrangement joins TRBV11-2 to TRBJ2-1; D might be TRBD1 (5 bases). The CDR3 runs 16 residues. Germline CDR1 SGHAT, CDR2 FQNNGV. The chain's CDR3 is CVSSLDAGLAYSEQFL. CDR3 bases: TGTGTCAGCAGCTTAGATGCAGGGTTAGCCTACAGTGAGCAGTTCTTA.

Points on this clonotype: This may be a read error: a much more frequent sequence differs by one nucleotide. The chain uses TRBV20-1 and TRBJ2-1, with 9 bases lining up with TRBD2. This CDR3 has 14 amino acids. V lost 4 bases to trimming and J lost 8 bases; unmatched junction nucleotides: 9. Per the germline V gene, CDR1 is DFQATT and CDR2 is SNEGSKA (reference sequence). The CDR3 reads CSAMRRGGMYEQFF. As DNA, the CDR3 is TGCAGTGCTATGAGGCGGGGGGGGATGTATGAGCAGTTCTTC.

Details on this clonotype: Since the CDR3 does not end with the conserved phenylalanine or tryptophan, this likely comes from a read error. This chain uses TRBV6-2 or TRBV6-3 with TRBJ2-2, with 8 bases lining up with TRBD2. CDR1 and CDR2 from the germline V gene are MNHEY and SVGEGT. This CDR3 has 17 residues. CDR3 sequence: CASSYSELAAGSWELFL. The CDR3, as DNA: TGCGCCAGCAGTTACTCGGAACTAGCGGCTGGTAGCTGGGAGCTGTTTCTT.

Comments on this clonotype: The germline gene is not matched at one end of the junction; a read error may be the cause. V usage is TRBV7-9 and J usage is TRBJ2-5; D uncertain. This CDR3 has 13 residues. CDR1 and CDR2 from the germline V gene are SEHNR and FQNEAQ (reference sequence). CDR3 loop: CASGLGPGETQYF. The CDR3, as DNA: TGTGCCAGCGGCTTAGGGCCTGGAGAGACCCAGTACTTC.

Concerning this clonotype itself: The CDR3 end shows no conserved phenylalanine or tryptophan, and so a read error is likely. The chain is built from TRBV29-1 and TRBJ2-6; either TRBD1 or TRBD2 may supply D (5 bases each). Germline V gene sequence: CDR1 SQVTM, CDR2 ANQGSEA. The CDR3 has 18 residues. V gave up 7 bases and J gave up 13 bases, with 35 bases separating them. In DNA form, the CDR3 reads TGCAGCGCCTGGGACGGTTCAAGAGGGTCCTCTGGGGCCAGTGTCCTGACTTTA. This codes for CSAWDGSRGSSGASVLTL.

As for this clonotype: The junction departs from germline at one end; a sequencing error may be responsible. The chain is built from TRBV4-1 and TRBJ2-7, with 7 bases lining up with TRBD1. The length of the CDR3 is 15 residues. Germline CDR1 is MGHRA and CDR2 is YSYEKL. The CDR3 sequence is CASNQDRVQFYERYF. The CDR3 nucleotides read TGCGCCAGCAACCAAGACAGGGTACAATTCTACGAGCGGTACTTC.

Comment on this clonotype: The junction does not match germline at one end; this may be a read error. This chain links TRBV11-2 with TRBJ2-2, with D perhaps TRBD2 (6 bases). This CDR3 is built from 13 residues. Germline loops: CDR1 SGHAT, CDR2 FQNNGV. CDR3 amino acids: CDRSLGTSGELFF. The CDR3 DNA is TGTGACAGAAGCTTAGGGACTTCCGGAGAGCTGTTTTTT.

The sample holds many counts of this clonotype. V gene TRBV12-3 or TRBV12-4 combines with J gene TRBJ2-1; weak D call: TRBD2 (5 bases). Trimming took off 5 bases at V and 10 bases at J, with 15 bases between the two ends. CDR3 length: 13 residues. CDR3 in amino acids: CASSLQLGGEQFF. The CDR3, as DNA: TGTGCCAGCAGTCTCCAACTTGGCGGGGAGCAGTTCTTC.

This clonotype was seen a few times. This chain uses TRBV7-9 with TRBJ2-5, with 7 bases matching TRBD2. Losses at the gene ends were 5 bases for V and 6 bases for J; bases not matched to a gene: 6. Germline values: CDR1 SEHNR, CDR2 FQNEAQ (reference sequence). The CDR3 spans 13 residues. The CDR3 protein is CASSRAGEQTQYF. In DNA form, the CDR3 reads TGTGCCAGCAGCAGGGCGGGGGAGCAGACCCAGTACTTC.

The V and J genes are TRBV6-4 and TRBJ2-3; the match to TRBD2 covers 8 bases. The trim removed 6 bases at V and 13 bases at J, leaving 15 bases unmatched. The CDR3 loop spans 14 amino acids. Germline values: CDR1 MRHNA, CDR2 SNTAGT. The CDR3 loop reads CASSLAGLTDMKYF. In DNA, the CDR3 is TGTGCCAGCAGCTTAGCGGGGCTCACAGATATGAAGTATTTT.

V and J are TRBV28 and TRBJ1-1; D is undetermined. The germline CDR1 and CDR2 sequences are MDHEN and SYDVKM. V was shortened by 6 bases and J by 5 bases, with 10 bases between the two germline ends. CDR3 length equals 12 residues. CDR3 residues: CASRGPKTEAFF. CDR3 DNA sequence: TGTGCCAGCAGAGGTCCGAAAACTGAAGCTTTCTTT.

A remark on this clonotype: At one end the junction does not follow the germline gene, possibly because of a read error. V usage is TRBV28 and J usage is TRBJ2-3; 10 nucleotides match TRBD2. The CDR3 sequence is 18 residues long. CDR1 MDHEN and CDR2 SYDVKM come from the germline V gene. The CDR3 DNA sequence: TGTGCCAGCAGTTTTTCCCCGCTAGCGGGAGCTACGTGGGATACGCAGTGTTTT. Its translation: CASSFSPLAGATWDTQCF.

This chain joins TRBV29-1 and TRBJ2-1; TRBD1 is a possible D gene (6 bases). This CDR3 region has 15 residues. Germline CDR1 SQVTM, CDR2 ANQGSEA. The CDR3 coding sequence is TGCTGTGTTGATGGGGACACTATCTCCTACAATGAGCAGTTCTTC. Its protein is CCVDGDTISYNEQFF.